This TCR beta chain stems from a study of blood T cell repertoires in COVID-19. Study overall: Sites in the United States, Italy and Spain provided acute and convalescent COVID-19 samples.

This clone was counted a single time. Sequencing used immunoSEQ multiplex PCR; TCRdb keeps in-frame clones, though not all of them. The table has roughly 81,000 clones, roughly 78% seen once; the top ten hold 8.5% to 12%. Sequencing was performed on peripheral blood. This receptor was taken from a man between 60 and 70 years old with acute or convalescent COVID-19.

CDR3 DNA sequence: TGTGCCAGCAGCTTAGGGGAGTTTGACTATGGCTACACCTTC. Translated: CASSLGEFDYGYTF. The chain is built from TRBV7-9 and TRBJ1-2; no firm D call. The length of the CDR3 is 14 residues. V was pared by 1 base and J by 3 bases, with 9 bases between. Germline values: CDR1 SEHNR, CDR2 FQNEAQ (reference sequence).